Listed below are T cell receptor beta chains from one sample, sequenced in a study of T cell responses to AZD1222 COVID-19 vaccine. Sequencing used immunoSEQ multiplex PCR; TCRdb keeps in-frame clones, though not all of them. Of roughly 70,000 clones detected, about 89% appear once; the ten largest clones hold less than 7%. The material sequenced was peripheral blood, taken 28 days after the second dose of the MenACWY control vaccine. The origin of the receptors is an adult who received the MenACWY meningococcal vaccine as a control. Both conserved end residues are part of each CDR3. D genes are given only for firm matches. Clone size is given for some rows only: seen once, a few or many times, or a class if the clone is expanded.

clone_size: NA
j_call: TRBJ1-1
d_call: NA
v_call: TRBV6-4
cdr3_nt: TGTGCCAGCAGTGACTCACAGGACAGTTTGAACACTGAAGCTTTCTTT
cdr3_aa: CASSDSQDSLNTEAFF

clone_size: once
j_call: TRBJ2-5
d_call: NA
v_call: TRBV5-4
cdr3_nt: TGTGCCAGCAGTCTGGACGGGGCAGGGACCCAGTACTTC
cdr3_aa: CASSLDGAGTQYF

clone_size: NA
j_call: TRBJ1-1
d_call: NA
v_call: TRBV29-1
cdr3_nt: TGCAGCGTTGAGTTCGCAGGCCCCGTTGAGTTCTTT
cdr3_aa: CSVEFAGPVEFF

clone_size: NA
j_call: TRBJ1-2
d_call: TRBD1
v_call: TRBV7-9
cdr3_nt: TGTGCCAGCAGCTTAGGGACAGGGGGCGCTTCCTATGGCTACACCTTC
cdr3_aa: CASSLGTGGASYGYTF

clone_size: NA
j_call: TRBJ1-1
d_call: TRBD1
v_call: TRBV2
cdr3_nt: TGTGCCAGCAGGGGACAGGGGGCCACTGAAGCTTTCTTT
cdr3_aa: CASRGQGATEAFF

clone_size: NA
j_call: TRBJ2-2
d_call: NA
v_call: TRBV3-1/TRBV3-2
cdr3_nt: TGTGCCAGCAGCCATCGGGGTATGGGCACCGGGGAGCTGTTTTTT
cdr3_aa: CASSHRGMGTGELFF

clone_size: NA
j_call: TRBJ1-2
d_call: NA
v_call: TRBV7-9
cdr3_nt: TGTGCCAGCAGCTCTTCAGCTTTCTATGGCTACACCTTC
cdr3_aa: CASSSSAFYGYTF

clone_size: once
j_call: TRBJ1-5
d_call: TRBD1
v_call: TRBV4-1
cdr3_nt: TGCGCCAGCAGCCCCGGACAGGGTCCTAGTCAGCCCCAGCATTTT
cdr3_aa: CASSPGQGPSQPQHF

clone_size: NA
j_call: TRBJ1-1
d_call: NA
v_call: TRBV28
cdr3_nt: TGTGCCAGTGTCAGTGGGAACACTGAAGCTTTCTTT
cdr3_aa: CASVSGNTEAFF

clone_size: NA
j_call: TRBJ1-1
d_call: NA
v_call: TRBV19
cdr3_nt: TGTGCCAGTAGTATAGTGGGCAGTGCGAACACTGAAGCTTTCTTT
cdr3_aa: CASSIVGSANTEAFF

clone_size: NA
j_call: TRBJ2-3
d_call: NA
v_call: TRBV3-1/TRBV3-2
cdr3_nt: TGTGCCAGCAGCCATGACGGGGATTACGCAGATACGCAGTATTTT
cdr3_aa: CASSHDGDYADTQYF

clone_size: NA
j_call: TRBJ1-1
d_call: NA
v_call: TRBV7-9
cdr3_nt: TGTGCCAGCAGCTTAGCGTCGGTCACTGAAGCTTTCTTT
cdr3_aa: CASSLASVTEAFF

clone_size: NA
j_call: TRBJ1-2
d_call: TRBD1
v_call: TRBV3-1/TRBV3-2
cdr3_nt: TGTGCCAGCAGCCAGGGGACAGGGAGCTATGGCTACACCTTC
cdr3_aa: CASSQGTGSYGYTF

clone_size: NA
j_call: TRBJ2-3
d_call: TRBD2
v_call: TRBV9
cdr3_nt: TGTGCCAGCAGCCCAGGGGCTAGCGGGAGCACAGATACGCAGTATTTT
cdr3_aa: CASSPGASGSTDTQYF

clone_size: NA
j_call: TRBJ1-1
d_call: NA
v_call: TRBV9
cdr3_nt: TGTGCCAGCAGCAACGGGGACACTGAAGCTTTCTTT
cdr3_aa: CASSNGDTEAFF

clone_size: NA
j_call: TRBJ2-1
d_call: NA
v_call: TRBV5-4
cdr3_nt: TGTGCCAGCAGCTTGGTTCTTCACGGCTCCAGCTCCTACAATGAGCAGTTCTTC
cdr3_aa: CASSLVLHGSSSYNEQFF

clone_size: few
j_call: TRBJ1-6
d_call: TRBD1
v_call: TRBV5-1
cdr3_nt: TGCGCCAGCAGCTTAACAGGGGTAGATTCACCCCTCCACTTT
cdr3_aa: CASSLTGVDSPLHF

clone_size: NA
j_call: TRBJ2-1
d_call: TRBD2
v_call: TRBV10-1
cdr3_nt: TGCGCCAGCAGTGCCGGGACTAGCGGGGTGGGCAATGAGCAGTTCTTC
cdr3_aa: CASSAGTSGVGNEQFF

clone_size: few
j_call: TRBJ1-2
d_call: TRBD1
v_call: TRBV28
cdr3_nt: TGTGCCAGCAGAGACAGGGTCCCTAACTATGGCTACACCTTC
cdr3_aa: CASRDRVPNYGYTF

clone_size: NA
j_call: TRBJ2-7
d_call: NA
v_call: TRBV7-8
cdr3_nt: TGTGCCAGCAGCTTAGAGAGCTCCTACGAGCAGTACTTC
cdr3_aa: CASSLESSYEQYF

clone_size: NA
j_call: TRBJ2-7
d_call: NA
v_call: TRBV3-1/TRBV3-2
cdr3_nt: TGTGCCAGCAGCCAACGAGCTAGGGGAACCTCCTACGAGCAGTACTTC
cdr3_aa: CASSQRARGTSYEQYF

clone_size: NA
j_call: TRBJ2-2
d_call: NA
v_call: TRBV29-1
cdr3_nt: TGCAGCGTTGAAGGGGGGACCGGGGAGCTGTTTTTT
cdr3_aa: CSVEGGTGELFF

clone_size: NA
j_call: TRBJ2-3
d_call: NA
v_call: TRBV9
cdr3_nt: TGTGCCAGCAGCGTAGACAGTTCCACAGATACGCAGTATTTT
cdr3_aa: CASSVDSSTDTQYF

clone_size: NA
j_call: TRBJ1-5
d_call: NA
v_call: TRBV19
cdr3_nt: TGTGCCAGTAGTATGTACCCCAGGGTGGGTCAGCCCCAGCATTTT
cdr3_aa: CASSMYPRVGQPQHF

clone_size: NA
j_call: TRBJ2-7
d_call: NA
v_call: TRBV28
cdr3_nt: TGTGCCAGCAGTTTGTTAGAGAAGCCCTACGAGCAGTACTTC
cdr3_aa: CASSLLEKPYEQYF

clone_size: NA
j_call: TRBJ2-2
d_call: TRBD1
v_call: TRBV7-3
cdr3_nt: TGTGCCAGCAGCACCCACAGGGGCGGCAACGGGGAGCTGTTTTTT
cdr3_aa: CASSTHRGGNGELFF

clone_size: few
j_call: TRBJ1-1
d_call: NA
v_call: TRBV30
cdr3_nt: TGTGCCTGGAGTGTAGGCGGGACATCCCCTGAAGCTTTCTTT
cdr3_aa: CAWSVGGTSPEAFF

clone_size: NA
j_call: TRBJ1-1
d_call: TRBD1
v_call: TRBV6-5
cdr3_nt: TGTGCCAGCAGGGTTCAGGGGGCAAGTGGCACTGAAGCTTTCTTT
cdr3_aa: CASRVQGASGTEAFF

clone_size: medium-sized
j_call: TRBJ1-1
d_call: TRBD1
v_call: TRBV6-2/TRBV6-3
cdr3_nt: TGTGCCAGCAGCTTTATCCAGGGGGCCGGTGAAGCTTTCTTT
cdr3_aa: CASSFIQGAGEAFF